This TCR beta chain was profiled in a study of blood T cells in healthy people across ages. Study-wide results and limits: Expanded clonotype shifts may have been confounded, as the donors had an unknown CMV status. Without sorted subsets, naive and antigen-experienced compartments could not be conclusively compared.

Notes on this clonotype: Its antigen is undetermined.

The CDR3 has 15 residues. Germline lookup yields CDR1 MNHEY and CDR2 SVGEGT. V lost 6 bases and J 3 bases, leaving 15 bases between the germline ends. The use of a sample-barcoded 5' primer and a J-beta primer mix characterized a second PCR of about 6 to 11 cycles. The template-switch adaptor was a 5' adaptor with 12 random nucleotides. It tagged each cDNA molecule. TCRdb re-analysed the 5' RACE reads in MiXCR, keeping a single row per CDR3 protein. The sample shows 1.4 million or so distinct CDR3 sequences, 42% of them seen only once. Sequencing was done on a sample of blood. The chain recombines TRBV6-2 or TRBV6-3 with TRBJ2-1; D gene ambiguous. The TCR sequence derives from a woman aged 18-35 years in good health. In DNA form, the CDR3 reads TGTGCCAGCAGCGGTCTAACCCTCCGCTACAATGAGCAGTTCTTC. As protein: CASSGLTLRYNEQFF.